The 6 T cell receptor beta chains below come from one sample, sequenced in a study of blood T cell repertoires in COVID-19. Profiled with immunoSEQ multiplex PCR; TCRdb holds only in-frame clones, not every one. This table has under 100,000 clones, about 89% appearing once. The specimen sequenced was peripheral blood. These receptors all stem from a man between 60 and 70 years old with COVID-19, enrolled during active disease.

The J gene is TRBJ1-6, the V gene TRBV4-1; weak D call: TRBD1 (6 bases). The V end lost 0 bases, the J end lost 9 bases, and 12 bases lay between the germline ends. Germline-derived CDR1 and CDR2 are MGHRA and YSYEKL. The CDR3 has 15 residues. This CDR3 is CASSQDRGRISPLHF. CDR3 nucleotide sequence: TGCGCCAGCAGCCAAGACAGGGGCAGGATTTCACCCCTCCACTTT.

In its sample, this clone was seen once. The CDR3 nucleotides read TGTGCCAGCAGCCCCCGGGGGGACAGGGGATCTAACTATGGCTACACCTTC. Its protein product is CASSPRGDRGSNYGYTF. This sequence joins TRBV21-1 and TRBJ1-2; no DNA check was done on the table's D call, TRBD1. TRBV21-1 is marked as a pseudogene. The CDR3 runs 17 residues.

CDR3 loop: CASSMGRSEAFF. The CDR3 DNA follows: TGCGCCAGCAGTATGGGGCGGAGTGAAGCTTTCTTT. This chain links TRBV5-1 with TRBJ1-1; the D gene is possibly TRBD1 (5 bases). V was trimmed by 5 bases and J by 7 bases, leaving 12 bases between them. The CDR3 loop spans 12 amino acids. In germline, CDR1 is SGHRS, CDR2 YFSETQ.

The chain joins TRBV29-1 to TRBJ2-1, with 8 nucleotides matching TRBD2. The CDR3 runs to 15 residues. In germline, CDR1 is SQVTM, CDR2 ANQGSEA. Unmatched junction bases numbered 16, after V lost 6 bases and J lost 9 bases. The CDR3 DNA reads as TGCAGCGTACCTACCGGGACTAGGAGGGTTAGTGAGCAGTTCTTC. This sequence encodes CSVPTGTRRVSEQFF.

The V call is TRBV5-5, the J call TRBJ2-3, with TRBD1 identical over 7 bases. Germline loops: CDR1 SGHKS, CDR2 YYEKEE (reference sequence). CDR3 length: 17 residues. V shed 3 bases and J 2 bases; nucleotides not matched to a gene: 12. CDR3 DNA sequence: TGTGCCAGCAGCTCTCTCCAAACCGGGACAGACACAGATACGCAGTATTTT. Its protein product is CASSSLQTGTDTDTQYF.

J is TRBJ2-7 and V is TRBV9, with TRBD2 identical over 8 bases. The germline V gene encodes CDR1 SGDLS and CDR2 YYNGEE. This CDR3 comprises 16 residues. V trimming: 0 bases; J trimming: 7 bases; junction bases outside the gene matches: 12. The CDR3 loop is CASSVDPAGVRREQYF. The CDR3 coding sequence is TGTGCCAGCAGCGTAGATCCAGCGGGAGTAAGGAGGGAGCAGTACTTC.